This T cell receptor beta chain was sequenced for a study of T cell responses to AZD1222 COVID-19 vaccine. The germline CDR1 and CDR2 sequences are KGHDR and SFDVKD. Trimming stripped 10 bases from V and 5 bases from J, with 16 bases between. The length of the CDR3 is 13 residues. Here immunoSEQ multiplex PCR was the method, and the copy in TCRdb shows in-frame clones only, minus some. The table has approximately 81,000 clones, around nine tenths seen once. This clone was detected only a few times. Sample: peripheral blood, taken on day 0 of MenACWY control vaccination. The TCR comes from an adult in good health. V and J are TRBV24-1 and TRBJ1-2; possible D gene TRBD1, 6 bases. CDR3 bases: TGTGCCACTTCTGAGGGGGAAGAATATGGCTACACCTTC. Protein sequence: CATSEGEEYGYTF.